A selection of T cell receptor beta chains follows, all from one sample in a study of siplizumab effects on memory and regulatory T cells. Method: immunoSEQ multiplex PCR; TCRdb's copy keeps in-frame clones and lacks some. The repertoire has some 100,000 clones, 94% of them found once; the top ten carry roughly 1.3%. The sequenced sample was non-Treg CD4+ T cells sorted from blood. The receptors derive from a human donor in good health. Each CDR3 is given with its conserved first and last residue. Each record gives: D gene, V gene, clone size, J gene, CDR3 protein, CDR3 DNA. A D gene is named only where the DNA matches it firmly. The size entry is marked missing in some rows and otherwise reads once, few, many or a size class.

TRBD2	TRBV4-2	once	TRBJ2-1	CASSAAGVQANEQFF	TGTGCCAGCAGCGCGGCGGGAGTTCAGGCCAATGAGCAGTTCTTC
-	TRBV19	-	TRBJ2-7	CASSDRAKGGRTYF	TGTGCCAGTAGCGATAGGGCTAAGGGCGGACGTACGTACTTC
TRBD2	TRBV6-5	-	TRBJ2-2	CASRSGMGNTGELFF	TGTGCCAGCAGGAGCGGGATGGGCAACACCGGGGAGCTGTTTTTT
TRBD1	TRBV4-2	-	TRBJ2-1	CASSQRGLNSYNEQFF	TGTGCCAGCAGCCAAAGGGGGCTGAACTCCTACAATGAGCAGTTCTTC
-	TRBV19	-	TRBJ2-3	CASSIQQASTDTQYF	TGTGCCAGTAGTATACAACAAGCTAGCACAGATACGCAGTATTTT
-	TRBV4-2	-	TRBJ2-5	CASSQGSAQQETQYF	TGTGCCAGCAGCCAAGGATCGGCACAGCAAGAGACCCAGTACTTC
-	TRBV21-1	-	TRBJ2-1	CASSRQGGGEQFF	TGTGCCAGCAGCCGCCAGGGAGGTGGTGAGCAGTTCTTC
TRBD2	TRBV4-2	-	TRBJ2-7	CASSQDWERGYEQYF	TGTGCCAGCAGCCAAGATTGGGAGCGGGGGTACGAGCAGTACTTC
-	TRBV5-1	-	TRBJ2-1	CASSLLGTATLAEQFF	TGCGCCAGCAGCTTATTAGGGACGGCAACCTTGGCTGAGCAGTTCTTC
-	TRBV30	-	TRBJ1-5	CAWTSGVGAGGQPQHF	TGTGCCTGGACCTCAGGGGTAGGGGCAGGCGGTCAGCCCCAGCATTTT
TRBD2	TRBV7-3	once	TRBJ2-1	CASSPRGSGSVNEQFF	TGTGCCAGCAGCCCCCGGGGTAGCGGGAGCGTGAATGAGCAGTTCTTC
-	TRBV18	-	TRBJ1-1	CASSPSTSHSGTEAFF	TGTGCCAGCTCACCATCGACGTCACACTCGGGCACTGAAGCTTTCTTT
-	TRBV9	-	TRBJ1-1	CASSVGGGQNTEAFF	TGTGCCAGCAGCGTAGGAGGGGGACAGAACACTGAAGCTTTCTTT
-	TRBV14	once	TRBJ1-2	CASSQEVQDPYGYTF	TGTGCCAGCAGCCAAGAAGTTCAGGATCCGTATGGCTACACCTTC
-	TRBV5-1	-	TRBJ2-1	CASSWTGHPSSYNEQFF	TGCGCCAGCAGCTGGACGGGTCATCCAAGCTCCTACAATGAGCAGTTCTTC
TRBD1	TRBV6-6	-	TRBJ1-2	CASSYSSGGGGYTF	TGTGCCAGCAGTTACTCGTCAGGGGGTGGTGGCTACACCTTC
TRBD2	TRBV6-5	-	TRBJ2-7	CASSYTGTSAYEQYF	TGTGCCAGCAGTTATACCGGGACTAGCGCCTACGAGCAGTACTTC
-	TRBV11-2	-	TRBJ2-1	CASSLVSSSSYNEQFF	TGTGCCAGCAGCTTAGTGTCATCCTCCTCCTACAATGAGCAGTTCTTC
-	TRBV11-2	-	TRBJ1-4	CASSLNPEKLFF	TGTGCCAGCAGCTTAAACCCGGAAAAACTGTTTTTT
-	TRBV19	-	TRBJ2-5	CASSEGGQTQYF	TGTGCCAGTAGTGAAGGGGGGCAGACCCAGTACTTC
TRBD1	TRBV5-1	-	TRBJ2-2	CASSSLRTGEAGELFF	TGCGCCAGCAGTTCCCTTAGGACAGGGGAGGCCGGGGAGCTGTTTTTT
-	TRBV2	-	TRBJ2-5	CASRPLLHKETQYF	TGTGCCAGCAGACCTCTTCTCCATAAAGAGACCCAGTACTTC
-	TRBV7-9	-	TRBJ1-2	CASSLPGGAGQEGYGYTF	TGTGCCAGCAGCTTACCCGGGGGGGCCGGGCAGGAGGGTTATGGCTACACCTTC
-	TRBV2	once	TRBJ2-2	CASRELVTGELFF	TGTGCCAGCAGAGAGCTAGTCACTGGGGAGCTGTTTTTT
TRBD2	TRBV29-1	-	TRBJ2-7	CSVDGGPSGPYEQYF	TGCAGCGTTGATGGGGGTCCTAGCGGCCCCTACGAGCAGTACTTC
TRBD2	TRBV5-1	-	TRBJ2-3	CASSLMTSGTDTQYF	TGCGCCAGCAGCTTGATGACTAGCGGGACAGATACGCAGTATTTT
-	TRBV5-1	-	TRBJ2-6	CASSHSRTASGANVLTF	TGCGCCAGCAGCCACTCCCGCACTGCCTCGGGGGCCAACGTCCTGACTTTC
-	TRBV6-1	-	TRBJ2-7	CASSGVSRTASYEQYF	TGTGCCAGCAGTGGGGTTTCGAGGACAGCAAGTTACGAGCAGTACTTC
TRBD2	TRBV6-1	-	TRBJ2-2	CASSVLAGETGELFF	TGTGCCAGCAGTGTATTAGCGGGAGAAACCGGGGAGCTGTTTTTT
-	TRBV4-2	few	TRBJ1-1	CASSQNFPNTEAFF	TGTGCCAGCAGCCAAAACTTTCCGAACACTGAAGCTTTCTTT
TRBD2	TRBV4-1	once	TRBJ2-2	CASSPPSGSNTGELFF	TGCGCCAGCAGCCCTCCTAGCGGGAGTAACACCGGGGAGCTGTTTTTT
TRBD1	TRBV5-8	-	TRBJ2-7	CASSLMFSGQGFGYEQYF	TGTGCCAGCAGCTTGATGTTCTCCGGACAGGGTTTTGGCTACGAGCAGTACTTC
-	TRBV7-6	-	TRBJ2-7	CASSLGPDEQYF	TGTGCCAGCAGCTTAGGCCCGGACGAGCAGTACTTC
-	TRBV7-9	-	TRBJ1-5	CASSLSSGNQPQHF	TGTGCCAGCAGCTTAAGTTCGGGCAATCAGCCCCAGCATTTT
-	TRBV9	-	TRBJ1-3	CASSKGQAVYSGNTIYF	TGTGCCAGCAGCAAGGGGCAGGCTGTCTACTCTGGAAACACCATATATTTT
TRBD2	TRBV18	-	TRBJ2-1	CASSPRQAGGGSEQFF	TGTGCCAGCTCACCACGGCAAGCGGGAGGGGGGAGTGAGCAGTTCTTC
-	TRBV19	-	TRBJ1-2	CASSEQQVNYGYTF	TGTGCCAGTAGTGAACAGCAAGTTAACTATGGCTACACCTTC
TRBD1	TRBV27	-	TRBJ2-7	CASSYGGTGVYEQYF	TGTGCCAGCAGTTATGGGGGGACAGGGGTTTACGAGCAGTACTTC
-	TRBV5-4	-	TRBJ2-3	CASSLGPGGTDTQYF	TGTGCCAGCAGCTTGGGACCAGGAGGCACAGATACGCAGTATTTT
TRBD2	TRBV5-1	-	TRBJ2-5	CASSYSTWTSGIIIGETQYF	TGCGCCAGCAGCTACTCGACATGGACTAGCGGAATTATTATCGGAGAGACCCAGTACTTC
-	TRBV5-5	-	TRBJ2-1	CASSFQAFTYNEQFF	TGTGCCAGCAGCTTTCAGGCGTTTACCTACAATGAGCAGTTCTTC
-	TRBV4-1	-	TRBJ2-7	CASSQDLVRDYEQYF	TGCGCCAGCAGCCAAGATCTGGTGAGAGACTACGAGCAGTACTTC
-	TRBV6-5	once	TRBJ2-7	CASSETGNEQYF	TGTGCCAGCAGCGAGACGGGGAACGAGCAGTACTTC
-	TRBV5-1	-	TRBJ2-5	CASSFVPGQYQETQYF	TGCGCCAGCAGCTTTGTCCCAGGACAGTACCAAGAGACCCAGTACTTC
-	TRBV6-6	-	TRBJ1-5	CASSYSQPEQPQHF	TGTGCCAGCAGTTACTCCCAGCCGGAGCAGCCCCAGCATTTT
-	TRBV5-1	-	TRBJ1-1	CASSLAEGRTEAFF	TGCGCCAGCAGCTTGGCCGAGGGGAGAACTGAAGCTTTCTTT
TRBD1	TRBV18	-	TRBJ2-2	CASSRGQIAPGELFF	TGTGCCAGCTCAAGGGGACAGATCGCCCCCGGGGAGCTGTTTTTT
-	TRBV29-1	-	TRBJ2-2	CSVELQVTGELFF	TGCAGCGTTGAACTACAGGTCACCGGGGAGCTGTTTTTT
-	TRBV5-1	-	TRBJ2-5	CASSLGNVETQYF	TGCGCCAGCAGCTTGGGTAATGTGGAGACCCAGTACTTC
TRBD2	TRBV6-5	-	TRBJ2-7	CASARGVEQYF	TGTGCCAGCGCTCGGGGGGTCGAGCAGTACTTC
TRBD2	TRBV10-2	-	TRBJ2-1	CASRAPGLANEQFF	TGCGCCAGCAGGGCCCCGGGACTAGCGAATGAGCAGTTCTTC
TRBD2	TRBV6-5	-	TRBJ2-7	CASRIDAGTTYEQYF	TGTGCCAGCAGGATCGACGCCGGGACTACCTACGAGCAGTACTTC
-	TRBV11-2	-	TRBJ2-2	CASSLEFSWAAENTGELFF	TGTGCCAGCAGCTTAGAGTTCTCGTGGGCGGCAGAGAACACCGGGGAGCTGTTTTTT